These T cell receptor beta chains were read from a single sample in a study of control samples from healthy donors and cancer patients. Clones were sequenced by immunoSEQ multiplex PCR, and TCRdb holds only the in-frame ones, with some missing. The sample holds approximately 9,900 clones, 75% to 95% seen once. Sequencing used PBMCs. The receptors stem from a man between 60 and 75 years old with colorectal cancer. CDR3s include the opening cysteine and the closing phenylalanine or tryptophan. D genes are given only for firm matches. Not every row has a clone size; where given, it reads once, few, many or a size class.

v_gene	abundance	j_gene	d_gene	CDR3aa	CDR3nt
TRBV29-1	.	TRBJ2-5	TRBD1	CSANPDRGGGETQYF	TGCAGCGCCAATCCGGACAGGGGAGGCGGGGAGACCCAGTACTTC
TRBV10-2	.	TRBJ1-2	.	CASFVGANGYTF	TGCGCCAGCTTTGTGGGAGCTAACGGCTACACCTTC
TRBV5-6	.	TRBJ2-3	.	CASSLGFDTQYF	TGTGCCAGCAGTTTAGGATTTGATACGCAGTATTTT
TRBV14	.	TRBJ2-5	TRBD2	CASSQEGWASGDPYQETQYF	TGTGCCAGCAGCCAAGAAGGTTGGGCTAGCGGGGATCCGTACCAAGAGACCCAGTACTTC
TRBV20-1	.	TRBJ1-1	.	CSARNTEAFF	TGCAGTGCCAGGAACACTGAAGCTTTCTTT
TRBV10-3	.	TRBJ2-7	.	CAISESVGIYEQYF	TGTGCCATCAGTGAGTCGGTGGGAATTTACGAGCAGTACTTC
TRBV2	.	TRBJ1-2	TRBD1	CASSAGQGGDYGYTF	TGTGCCAGCAGTGCAGGACAGGGGGGTGACTATGGCTACACCTTC
TRBV5-8	.	TRBJ1-1	.	CASSLPGADTEAFF	TGTGCCAGCAGCTTACCAGGGGCGGACACTGAAGCTTTCTTT
TRBV2	.	TRBJ1-5	TRBD1	CASSWGQGSNQPQHF	TGTGCCAGCAGTTGGGGACAGGGCAGCAATCAGCCCCAGCATTTT
TRBV6-6	.	TRBJ1-5	.	CASSYPVGFQPQHF	TGTGCCAGCAGTTACCCGGTGGGGTTTCAGCCCCAGCATTTT
TRBV12-3/TRBV12-4	.	TRBJ1-1	.	CASSSWGGTEAFF	TGTGCCAGCAGTTCGTGGGGGGGCACTGAAGCTTTCTTT
TRBV7-2	once	TRBJ2-7	.	CASSPDRSGSYEQYF	TGTGCCAGCAGCCCAGATCGCTCGGGCTCCTACGAGCAGTACTTC
TRBV28	.	TRBJ2-2	.	CASGGRGLSSPNTGELFF	TGTGCCAGCGGGGGGCGTGGACTCTCTTCCCCGAACACCGGGGAGCTGTTTTTT
TRBV7-2	.	TRBJ2-7	.	CASSLLPAGNLYEQYF	TGTGCCAGCAGCTTGCTTCCCGCGGGAAACCTATACGAGCAGTACTTC
TRBV6-1	.	TRBJ2-1	.	CASSDGSRGAPEQFF	TGTGCCAGCAGTGATGGGTCTCGAGGGGCCCCTGAGCAGTTCTTC
TRBV27	.	TRBJ1-1	.	CASSRHFVGDTEAFF	TGTGCCAGCAGTCGACACTTTGTGGGGGACACTGAAGCTTTCTTT
TRBV5-1	.	TRBJ2-6	.	CASSPGPQTGRSGANVLTF	TGCGCCAGCAGCCCGGGCCCACAGACAGGCCGCTCTGGGGCCAACGTCCTGACTTTC
TRBV7-2	.	TRBJ2-7	.	CASSLILALPPYEQYF	TGTGCCAGCAGCTTGATCCTAGCCCTACCGCCCTACGAGCAGTACTTC
TRBV7-9	.	TRBJ2-1	TRBD2	CASSGTSGGAQGQFF	TGTGCCAGCAGCGGGACTAGCGGGGGGGCCCAAGGGCAGTTCTTC
TRBV13	.	TRBJ1-1	.	CASSLQTRSAFF	TGTGCCAGCAGCTTACAGACCCGTTCGGCTTTCTTT
TRBV4-1	.	TRBJ1-1	.	CASSRLAGNTEAFF	TGCGCCAGCAGCCGGCTGGCAGGGAACACTGAAGCTTTCTTT
TRBV9	.	TRBJ2-2	.	CASSPRLGSDTGELFF	TGTGCCAGCAGCCCCCGTTTAGGGTCTGACACCGGGGAGCTGTTTTTT
TRBV4-3	once	TRBJ2-1	TRBD2	CASNQAGNGEQFF	TGCGCCAGCAACCAAGCGGGGAATGGTGAGCAGTTCTTC
TRBV7-2	.	TRBJ2-4	.	CASSQGGNIQYF	TGTGCCAGCAGTCAAGGGGGAAACATTCAGTACTTC
TRBV10-3	.	TRBJ1-1	.	CAISANMNTEAFF	TGTGCCATCAGTGCCAACATGAACACTGAAGCTTTCTTT
TRBV18	few	TRBJ2-5	TRBD2	CASSLAGAQETQYF	TGTGCCAGCTCATTAGCGGGGGCGCAAGAGACCCAGTACTTC
TRBV7-3	.	TRBJ2-1	.	CASSLNPGGPPREQFF	TGTGCCAGCAGCTTAAATCCTGGGGGGCCCCCGAGGGAGCAGTTCTTC
TRBV4-1	.	TRBJ1-6	.	CASSSTAYPNSPLHF	TGCGCCAGCAGCTCTACAGCTTACCCCAATTCACCCCTCCACTTT
TRBV7-9	.	TRBJ2-3	TRBD2	CASSFPPRLAGLSDTQYF	TGTGCCAGCAGCTTTCCCCCCCGACTAGCGGGCCTATCAGATACGCAGTATTTT
TRBV15	.	TRBJ2-7	.	CATSRDRGYEQYF	TGTGCCACCAGCAGAGATCGAGGTTACGAGCAGTACTTC
TRBV4-2	.	TRBJ2-3	.	CASSRERTTDTQYF	TGTGCCAGCAGCCGAGAAAGGACCACAGATACGCAGTATTTT
TRBV7-4	.	TRBJ2-7	.	CASSSNRDTPSYEQYF	TGTGCCAGCAGCTCCAATCGGGACACCCCCTCCTACGAGCAGTACTTC
TRBV28	.	TRBJ2-3	TRBD1	CASSRTGWRTDTQYF	TGTGCCAGCAGCCGGACAGGGTGGAGGACAGATACGCAGTATTTT
TRBV4-3	.	TRBJ2-7	.	CASSQAVGGVSRREQYF	TGCGCCAGCAGCCAAGCGGTTGGAGGAGTCTCTCGACGCGAGCAGTACTTC
TRBV24-1	.	TRBJ1-1	.	CATSDFSGVAEAFF	TGTGCCACCAGTGATTTTTCAGGGGTGGCTGAAGCTTTCTTT
TRBV28	.	TRBJ2-5	TRBD1	CASSNRRDRRETQYF	TGTGCCAGCAGTAACCGCCGGGACAGGAGAGAGACCCAGTACTTC
TRBV4-3	once	TRBJ1-2	.	CASSYRVSSGYTF	TGCGCCAGCAGTTACAGGGTTTCGAGTGGCTACACCTTC
TRBV6-2/TRBV6-3	few	TRBJ2-6	.	CASSGYSGANVLTF	TGTGCCAGCAGCGGGTACTCTGGGGCCAACGTCCTGACTTTC
TRBV4-3	.	TRBJ1-5	.	CASSQGIGNQPQHF	TGCGCCAGCAGCCAAGGAATTGGCAATCAGCCCCAGCATTTT
TRBV21-1	.	TRBJ1-2	.	CASSTGNYGYTF	TGTGCCAGCAGCACAGGGAACTATGGCTACACCTTC
TRBV11-2	few	TRBJ1-2	.	CASSSPRERDYGYTF	TGTGCCAGCAGCTCACCCCGGGAAAGAGACTATGGCTACACCTTC
TRBV6-4	once	TRBJ1-2	.	CASSEDGSLRGYTF	TGTGCCAGCAGTGAGGACGGATCGTTGCGTGGCTACACCTTC
TRBV5-6	few	TRBJ2-5	.	CASRRGPQETQYF	TGTGCCAGCAGACGTGGCCCTCAAGAGACCCAGTACTTC
TRBV29-1	.	TRBJ1-1	TRBD1	CSVPHRGVNTEAFF	TGCAGCGTTCCTCACAGGGGAGTGAACACTGAAGCTTTCTTT
TRBV6-5	.	TRBJ1-3	TRBD1	CASSLGGQGGNTIYF	TGTGCCAGCTCCCTAGGCGGACAGGGAGGAAACACCATATATTTT
TRBV13	once	TRBJ2-7	.	CASSPRPEQGYEQYF	TGTGCCAGCAGCCCCAGACCCGAACAGGGTTACGAGCAGTACTTC
TRBV28	few	TRBJ1-5	.	CASSLLGVIMGSNQPQHF	TGTGCCAGCAGCCTCTTAGGGGTTATTATGGGTAGCAATCAGCCCCAGCATTTT
TRBV7-9	few	TRBJ2-3	TRBD2	CASSLGGGITDTQYF	TGTGCCAGCAGCTTAGGCGGGGGGATCACAGATACGCAGTATTTT
TRBV11-2	.	TRBJ1-6	TRBD1	CASSSMGQTGLNSPLHF	TGTGCCAGCAGCTCCATGGGACAGACAGGGCTAAATTCACCCCTCCACTTT
TRBV4-2	.	TRBJ2-7	.	CASSQAYRVPYEQYF	TGTGCCAGCAGCCAAGCCTACAGGGTACCCTACGAGCAGTACTTC
TRBV29-1	once	TRBJ2-7	.	CSVETASSYEQYF	TGCAGCGTTGAAACGGCGAGCTCCTACGAGCAGTACTTC
TRBV5-5	.	TRBJ1-4	.	CASSLPGTYNEKLFF	TGTGCCAGCAGCTTGCCCGGGACTTATAATGAAAAACTGTTTTTT
TRBV4-3	once	TRBJ2-2	.	CASSQDPFAGELFF	TGCGCCAGCAGCCAAGACCCTTTCGCCGGGGAGCTGTTTTTT